Below, 14 T cell receptor beta chains from the same sample are listed, as sequenced in a study of shared clonotypes between healthy human individuals. Data came from immunoSEQ multiplex PCR; TCRdb stores just in-frame clones and leaves some out. The sample contains 1,400,000 or so clones, 98% to 99% of which appear only once. The specimen sequenced was naive CD4+ T cells sorted from blood. As to subset: CD45RA+ positively selected. Receptors originate from a man aged 25 to 40 in good health.

The chain links TRBV5-1 to TRBJ1-1; no definite D call. Germline V gene data show CDR1 as SGHRS and CDR2 as YFSETQ. The CDR3 runs 13 residues. Deletions cut 2 bases from V and 1 base from J, with 6 bases between. The CDR3 protein is CASSLLQNTEAFF. The CDR3, as DNA: TGCGCCAGCAGCTTACTTCAGAACACTGAAGCTTTCTTT.

The chain recombines TRBV5-6 with TRBJ2-5, with 9 bases identical to TRBD1. V was pared by 1 base and J by 4 bases, with 5 bases of the junction left unmatched. The CDR3 totals 15 residues. Germline V CDR1 and CDR2: SGHDT, YYEEEE. The CDR3, as DNA: TGTGCCAGCAGCTTGACGACAGGGGGAGTAGAGACCCAGTACTTC. This encodes CASSLTTGGVETQYF.

The chain recombines TRBV5-8 with TRBJ1-5; D might be TRBD1 (6 bases). V shed 3 bases and J shed 7 bases, with 20 bases lying between them. The germline gives CDR1 SGHTS, CDR2 YDEGEE. The length of the CDR3 is 16 residues. This CDR3 reads CASSSDSGASRQPQHF. CDR3 DNA: TGTGCCAGCAGCTCAGATTCAGGGGCTTCTCGGCAGCCCCAGCATTTT. The variable domain in full, completed from reference TRBV5-8 and TRBJ1-5, reads EAGVTQSPTHLIKTRGQQATLRCSPISGHTSVYWYQQALGLGLQFLLWYDEGEERNRGNFPPRFSGRQFPNYSSELNVNALELEDSALYLCASSSDSGASRQPQHFGDGTRLSIL.

The chain has TRBV18 and TRBJ2-7; D is unclear. The CDR3 spans 15 residues. Germline V gives CDR1 KGHSH, CDR2 LQKENI. V was trimmed by 0 bases and J by 2 bases, leaving 11 bases between them. The CDR3 DNA sequence: TGTGCCAGCTCACCACCGTCAGCCCCGACCTACGAGCAGTACTTC. It encodes CASSPPSAPTYEQYF.

The chain employs TRBV5-4 and TRBJ1-4, with D uncertain. CDR1 is SGHNT, CDR2 YYREEE, per germline (reference sequence). The V gene lost 4 bases and the J gene lost 4 bases, with 11 bases spanning the gap. The CDR3 is made up of 14 amino acids. The CDR3 nucleotides are TGTGCCAGCAGCACTACCTTGGATAATGAAAAACTGTTTTTT. This sequence encodes CASSTTLDNEKLFF.

The V call is TRBV2, the J call TRBJ1-2, with 8 bases identical to TRBD1. There are 14 residues in the CDR3. Germline trimming cut 6 bases from V and 5 bases from J; bases unmatched to any gene: 8. CDR1 is SNHLY and CDR2 is FYNNEI in the germline V gene. The CDR3 DNA is TGTGCCAGCAGCGCGGGACAGGCTCCGTATGGCTACACCTTC. Its protein product is CASSAGQAPYGYTF.

The chain carries TRBV4-1 and TRBJ1-1; possible D gene TRBD1, 6 bases. Germline V CDR1 and CDR2: MGHRA, YSYEKL. The CDR3 runs 14 residues. V lost 4 bases to trimming and J lost 5 bases, with 14 bases between them. The CDR3 here is CASSRGPRETEAFF. CDR3 nucleotides: TGCGCCAGCAGCCGGGGGCCCCGGGAGACTGAAGCTTTCTTT.

This sequence joins TRBV5-1 and TRBJ2-7, with TRBD2 identical over 9 bases. This CDR3 region has 18 residues. CDR1 and CDR2 (germline): SGHRS, YFSETQ. Germline trimming cut 4 bases from V and 2 bases from J; bases unmatched to any gene: 16. The CDR3 reads CASSGPGLAGTGAYEQYF. CDR3 coding DNA: TGCGCCAGCAGCGGACCGGGACTAGCAGGAACCGGAGCCTACGAGCAGTACTTC. Using reference TRBV5-1 and TRBJ2-7 for the parts outside the CDR3, the full variable domain is KAGVTQTPRYLIKTRGQQVTLSCSPISGHRSVSWYQQTPGQGLQFLFEYFSETQRNKGNFPGRFSGRQFSNSRSEMNVSTLELGDSALYLCASSGPGLAGTGAYEQYFGPGTRLTVT.

The chain links TRBV20-1 to TRBJ2-5; no clear D gene. V was clipped by 7 bases and J by 6 bases, with 6 bases between them. The CDR3 sequence is 9 residues long. Germline-derived CDR1 and CDR2 are DFQATT and SNEGSKA (reference sequence). The DNA of the CDR3 is TGCAGTGTAGGACAGACCCAGTACTTC. The encoded protein is CSVGQTQYF.

The rearrangement uses TRBV7-9 and TRBJ2-1; 7 nucleotides match TRBD1. From germline, CDR1 is SEHNR and CDR2 FQNEAQ (reference sequence). The CDR3 length is 17 residues. The junction had 5 bases not matched to a gene; V was cut back by 0 bases and J by 0 bases. DNA for the CDR3: TGTGCCAGCAGCTTAGCCGGGACAGCAAGCTCCTACAATGAGCAGTTCTTC. Protein product: CASSLAGTASSYNEQFF.

The chain couples TRBV6-5 to TRBJ1-1; possibly TRBD1 for D (5 bases). The CDR3 length is 15 residues. The V and J ends lost 8 bases and 3 bases respectively, with 19 bases between them. The V gene's germline CDR1 is MNHEY and CDR2 SVGAGI. CDR3 bases: TGTGCCAGCGTGGGGCCCCGTGTCGGGGACACTGAAGCTTTCTTT. Residues: CASVGPRVGDTEAFF.

The V gene is TRBV9, the J gene TRBJ1-2; TRBD1 matches 7 bases. With 0 bases clipped from V and 2 bases from J, the junction kept 4 bases outside the gene matches. Germline V CDR1 and CDR2: SGDLS, YYNGEE. The CDR3 has 15 residues. In nucleotides, the CDR3 is TGTGCCAGCAGCGTAGGCCCGGGACAGAACTATGGCTACACCTTC. It yields the protein CASSVGPGQNYGYTF.

This CDR3 reads CASSENIGIDGYTF. In DNA, the CDR3 is TGTGCCAGCAGTGAAAATATAGGGATCGATGGCTACACCTTC. This chain links TRBV6-1 with TRBJ1-2; D call uncertain. The V end was cut by 2 bases, the J end by 6 bases, with 13 bases between. Per the germline V gene, CDR1 is MNHNS and CDR2 is SASEGT. The CDR3 consists of 14 residues.

V gene TRBV9 combines with J gene TRBJ2-7; no reliable D call. This CDR3 spans 13 amino acids. V shed 4 bases and J shed 2 bases, with 10 bases lying between them. Germline CDR1 and CDR2: SGDLS and YYNGEE. CDR3 amino acids: CASSTEVTYEQYF. The CDR3 region has the DNA TGTGCCAGCAGCACAGAAGTTACCTACGAGCAGTACTTC. Combining the CDR3 with reference TRBV9 and TRBJ2-7 gives the whole variable domain DSGVTQTPKHLITATGQRVTLRCSPRSGDLSVYWYQQSLDQGLQFLIQYYNGEERAKGNILERFSAQQFPDLHSELNLSSLELGDSALYFCASSTEVTYEQYFGPGTRLTVT.